This T cell receptor beta chain was obtained from a study of blood T cell repertoires in COVID-19. Study overall: COVID-19 samples collected from the United States, Italy and Spain covered acute and convalescent phases. PBMCs, B-cell-depleted T cells, or T cells provided the cDNA or gDNA that made up the material.

Original processing methods: Amplifying reference gene primers gave estimates of nucleated cell counts. Data came from immunoSEQ multiplex PCR; TCRdb stores just in-frame clones and leaves some out. Clonal size and the V and J genes are those of that table, whereas D and trimming came from the DNA. The data hold roughly 670,000 clones, with more than 80% observed a single time. The CDR3 consists of 16 residues. The germline CDR1 and CDR2 sequences are MNHEY and SVGEGT. With 2 bases removed from V and 6 bases from J, the gap between germline ends came to 19 bases. This receptor was taken from a woman between 18 and 29 years old with acute or convalescent COVID-19. The sequenced sample consisted of peripheral blood. V and J are TRBV6-2 or TRBV6-3 and TRBJ1-1; weak D call: TRBD1 (6 bases). CDR3 sequence reads: CASSYRWGGSGAEAFF. CDR3 nucleotide sequence: TGTGCCAGCAGTTACCGATGGGGGGGCAGTGGGGCTGAAGCTTTCTTT.